This TCR beta chain was captured in a study of T cells in localized non-small cell lung cancer. Measured with immunoSEQ multiplex PCR; TCRdb has only the in-frame clones, and not every one. The sample comprises over 30,000 clones, under 85% of which are singletons, and roughly 35% rests with the top ten. About this clone: Its matching antigen is unknown.

Notes on the study in general: Sequencing involved a lone tumor region, leaving heterogeneity possible.

The receptor was derived from a male donor at least 60 years old with stage II squamous cell lung carcinoma. The input for sequencing was peripheral blood, taken before any cancer treatment.

DNA of the CDR3: TGTGCCAGCAGCAAATGGGACAGATCTGAAGCTTTCTTT. Protein: CASSKWDRSEAFF. The chain recombines TRBV9 with TRBJ1-1; 7 bases align to TRBD1. After removal of 4 bases from V and 6 bases from J, the junction contained 6 bases not matched to a gene. The CDR3 is made up of 13 amino acids. Germline V gives CDR1 SGDLS, CDR2 YYNGEE.